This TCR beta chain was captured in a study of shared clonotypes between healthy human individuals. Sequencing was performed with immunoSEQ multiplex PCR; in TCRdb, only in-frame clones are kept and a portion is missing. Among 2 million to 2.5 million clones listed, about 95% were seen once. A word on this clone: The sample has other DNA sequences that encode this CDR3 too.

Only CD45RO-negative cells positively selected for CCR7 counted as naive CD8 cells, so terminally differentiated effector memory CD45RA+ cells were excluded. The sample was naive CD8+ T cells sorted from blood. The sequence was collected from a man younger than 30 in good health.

Here the CDR3 reads CASSQVSNQPQHF. Here the CDR3 DNA reads TGCGCCAGCAGCCAAGTTTCCAATCAGCCCCAGCATTTT. This rearrangement joins TRBV4-1 to TRBJ1-5, with D hard to call. V lost 1 base and J 3 bases, leaving 4 bases between the germline ends. CDR3 size: 13 residues. From germline, CDR1 is MGHRA and CDR2 YSYEKL.